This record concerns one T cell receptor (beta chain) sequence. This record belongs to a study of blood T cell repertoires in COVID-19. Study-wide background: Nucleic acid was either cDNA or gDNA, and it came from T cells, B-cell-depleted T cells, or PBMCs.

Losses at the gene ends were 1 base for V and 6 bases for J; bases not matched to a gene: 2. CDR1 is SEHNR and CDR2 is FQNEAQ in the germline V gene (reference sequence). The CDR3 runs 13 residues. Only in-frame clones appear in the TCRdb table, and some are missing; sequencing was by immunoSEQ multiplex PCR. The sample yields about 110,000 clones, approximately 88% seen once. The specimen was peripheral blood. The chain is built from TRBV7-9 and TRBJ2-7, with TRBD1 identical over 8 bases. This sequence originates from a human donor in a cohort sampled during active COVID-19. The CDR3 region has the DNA TGTGCCAGCAGCTTAGGGGACAGGTTCGAGCAGTACTTC. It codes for CASSLGDRFEQYF.